These 15 T cell receptor beta chains share one sample of origin, sequenced in a study of shared clonotypes between healthy human individuals. Method: immunoSEQ multiplex PCR; TCRdb's copy keeps in-frame clones and lacks some. The sample includes about 600,000 clones, approximately 97% of them seen just once. The sequencing sample was made of naive CD4+ T cells sorted from blood. The subset denotes: CD45RA+ positively selected. The source of these receptors is a woman aged 25 to 39 in good health.

The chain links TRBV5-1 to TRBJ2-7; 9 bases align to TRBD2. The CDR3 consists of 14 residues. The J segment lost 7 bases and the V segment lost 3 bases, leaving 8 bases of the junction unmatched. Germline V gene lookup returns CDR1 SGHRS and CDR2 YFSETQ. CDR3 loop: CASSSLAGVREQYF. For the CDR3, the DNA is TGCGCCAGCAGCTCTTTAGCGGGAGTCCGGGAGCAGTACTTC.

The CDR3: CASSLEIAPSYEQYF. CDR3 bases: TGCGCCAGCAGCTTGGAAATAGCTCCCTCCTACGAGCAGTACTTC. The chain carries TRBV5-1 and TRBJ2-7; D remains ambiguous. The germline V gene encodes CDR1 SGHRS and CDR2 YFSETQ. The CDR3 is made up of 15 amino acids. V was clipped by 0 bases and J by 0 bases, with 10 bases between them. The variable domain in full, with the rest retrieved from reference TRBV5-1 and TRBJ2-7, is KAGVTQTPRYLIKTRGQQVTLSCSPISGHRSVSWYQQTPGQGLQFLFEYFSETQRNKGNFPGRFSGRQFSNSRSEMNVSTLELGDSALYLCASSLEIAPSYEQYFGPGTRLTVT.

This clone was recorded only once. Other DNA sequences from this sample encode an identical CDR3 as well. This rearrangement joins TRBV28 to TRBJ1-5, with D maybe TRBD1 (5 bases). Germline assignment: CDR1 MDHEN and CDR2 SYDVKM. The V end was cut by 6 bases, the J end by 4 bases, with 13 bases between. This CDR3 region has 14 residues. The CDR3 sequence is CASSSPGLNQPQHF. For the CDR3, the DNA is TGTGCCAGCAGCTCACCAGGGCTTAATCAGCCCCAGCATTTT.

Notes on this clone: Other nucleotide sequences from this sample produce the same CDR3. The gene calls are TRBV28 and TRBJ1-3; no reliable D call. V was shortened by 5 bases and J by 0 bases, with 2 bases between the two germline ends. The length of the CDR3 is 12 residues. Germline values: CDR1 MDHEN, CDR2 SYDVKM. The CDR3 DNA sequence: TGTGCCAGCAGTCCCTCTGGAAACACCATATATTTT. As protein: CASSPSGNTIYF.

This clone was detected only a few times. The chain links TRBV28 to TRBJ2-7, with 9 bases identical to TRBD2. With 4 bases clipped from V and 2 bases from J, the junction kept 3 bases outside the gene matches. Germline CDR1 MDHEN, CDR2 SYDVKM. CDR3 length: 14 amino acids. DNA of the CDR3: TGTGCCAGCAGTTCCCCTAGCGGGACCTACGAGCAGTACTTC. This sequence encodes CASSSPSGTYEQYF.

The rearrangement uses TRBV28 and TRBJ1-5, with unresolved D. Germline CDR1 MDHEN, CDR2 SYDVKM. The CDR3 has 14 amino acids. Between the trimmed V and J ends, which lost 11 bases and 6 bases, there was a span of 20 bases. The CDR3 DNA reads as TGTGCCGGCGGGGAGGGCGGTTATAGTCAGCCCCAGCATTTT. This translates into CAGGEGGYSQPQHF.

The rearrangement joins TRBV28 to TRBJ1-1, with D maybe TRBD1 (5 bases). Deletions cut 5 bases from V and 8 bases from J, with 12 bases between. This CDR3 has 12 residues. Germline loops: CDR1 MDHEN, CDR2 SYDVKM. The CDR3 region is CASSTQGTEAFF. DNA of the CDR3: TGTGCCAGCAGTACTCAGGGTACAGAAGCTTTCTTT.

The genes are TRBV25-1 and TRBJ2-3; 12 bases are a match to TRBD2. The CDR3 sequence is 16 residues long. V lost 6 bases to trimming and J lost 1 base; unmatched junction nucleotides: 5. The germline gives CDR1 MGHDK, CDR2 SYGVNS. CDR3 in amino acids: CASRAGLAGRTDTQYF. CDR3 nucleotide sequence: TGTGCCAGCAGAGCTGGACTAGCGGGGCGCACAGATACGCAGTATTTT.

The chain employs TRBV7-3 and TRBJ2-3; a weak D match, TRBD2 (7 bases). The germline CDR1 and CDR2 sequences are SGHTA and FQGTGA. The CDR3 loop spans 14 amino acids. V lost 5 bases to trimming and J lost 7 bases, with 16 bases between them. This chain's CDR3 is CASSRGALGNTQYF. Written as DNA, the CDR3 is TGTGCCAGCAGCCGGGGGGCGCTGGGCAATACGCAGTATTTT. Combining the CDR3 with reference TRBV7-3 and TRBJ2-3 gives the whole variable domain GAGVSQTPSNKVTEKGKYVELRCDPISGHTALYWYRQSLGQGPEFLIYFQGTGAADDSGLPNDRFFAVRPEGSVSTLKIQRTERGDSAVYLCASSRGALGNTQYFGPGTRLTVL.

The rearrangement links TRBV27 to TRBJ1-4, with D unresolved. The germline V gene encodes CDR1 MNHEY and CDR2 SMNVEV (reference sequence). The V end was cut by 2 bases, the J end by 0 bases, with 10 bases between. The CDR3 consists of 16 residues. CDR3 DNA: TGTGCCAGCAGTTTACGGCAGAGTGCAACTAATGAAAAACTGTTTTTT. Its translation: CASSLRQSATNEKLFF.

The gene calls are TRBV6-5 and TRBJ2-5, with D tentatively TRBD1 (5 bases). The CDR3 length is 16 residues. CDR1 and CDR2 (germline): MNHEY, SVGAGI. Trimming removed 0 bases at V and 7 bases at J, with 18 bases between. Here the CDR3 DNA reads TGTGCCAGCAGTTACTCGGTGACAGACAGAACTTGGACCCAGTACTTC. This encodes CASSYSVTDRTWTQYF.

The J gene is TRBJ2-5, the V gene TRBV2; TRBD2 is a possible D gene (7 bases). The germline CDR1 and CDR2 sequences are SNHLY and FYNNEI. The CDR3 is 15 amino acids. Trimming shortened V by 3 bases and J by 5 bases, and 16 bases separated the two germline ends. The CDR3 bases are TGTGCCAGCAGTGACGGAGGGAGGGGGGAGGAGACCCAGTACTTC. Encoded protein: CASSDGGRGEETQYF.

This clone is a singleton in its sample. The chain carries TRBV10-2 and TRBJ2-1; either TRBD1 or TRBD2 may fit D (5 bases each). The germline V and J ends were trimmed by 11 bases and 6 bases, with 14 bases remaining between them. The germline CDR1 and CDR2 sequences are WSHSY and SAAADI. This CDR3 contains 12 residues. The CDR3 protein is CAGGHPRNEQFF. The CDR3 bases are TGCGCCGGGGGTCACCCCCGCAATGAGCAGTTCTTC.

This clone was detected only once. V gene TRBV7-3 combines with J gene TRBJ2-7, with 9 bases matching TRBD2. The V gene's germline CDR1 is SGHTA and CDR2 FQGTGA. The CDR3 spans 16 residues. Trimming took 5 bases from V and 2 from J; bases not matched to a gene: 10. Here the CDR3 DNA reads TGTGCCAGCAGCCCACAGACTAGCGGAGGGCCCTACGAGCAGTACTTC. This sequence encodes CASSPQTSGGPYEQYF.

The chain joins TRBV6-6 to TRBJ2-1; D possibly corresponds to TRBD2 (5 bases). Trimming pared 8 bases from V and 9 bases from J, leaving 14 bases between. Germline V gene lookup returns CDR1 MNHNY and CDR2 SVGAGI (reference sequence). The CDR3 totals 12 residues. The CDR3 sequence is CASWRVNSEQFF. The CDR3 bases are TGTGCCAGCTGGCGGGTAAACAGTGAGCAGTTCTTC.